The source of this T cell receptor (beta chain) is a study of T cells in localized non-small cell lung cancer. Study-wide findings and caveats: Increased T cell density in blood showed an association with longer overall survival. Of the top 100 tumor clones, median about 53 were in adjacent lung, 25 to 35 among its top 100. Uninvolved nearby lung showed the greatest T cell clonality, exceeding that found in tumor. Because only a single region of the tumor was sequenced, heterogeneity remains possible.

Germline V gives CDR1 SNHLY, CDR2 FYNNEI. The V end lost 4 bases, the J end lost 7 bases, and 14 bases lay between the germline ends. The CDR3 covers 13 residues. On this clone: Its antigen is unidentified.

This table comes from immunoSEQ multiplex PCR, and its TCRdb copy is limited to in-frame clones, with some not included. The repertoire holds 25,000 to 30,000 clones, with about four fifths as singletons. The V call is TRBV2, the J call TRBJ2-7; D is unclear. Sample: peripheral blood mononuclear cells, taken before any cancer treatment. This receptor was obtained from a man between 40 and 75 years old with stage III lung adenocarcinoma. CDR3 coding DNA: TGTGCCAGCAGTGTGTTCACACGTCAAGAGCAGTACTTC. As protein: CASSVFTRQEQYF.